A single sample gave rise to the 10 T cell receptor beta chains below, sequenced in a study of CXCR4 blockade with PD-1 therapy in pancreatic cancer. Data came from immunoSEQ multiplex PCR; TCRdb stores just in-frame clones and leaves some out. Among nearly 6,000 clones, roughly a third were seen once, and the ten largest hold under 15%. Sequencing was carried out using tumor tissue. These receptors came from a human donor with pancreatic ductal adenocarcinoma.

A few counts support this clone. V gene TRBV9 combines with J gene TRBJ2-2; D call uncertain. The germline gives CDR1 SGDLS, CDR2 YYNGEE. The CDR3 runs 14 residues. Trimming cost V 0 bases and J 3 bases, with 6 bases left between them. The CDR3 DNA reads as TGTGCCAGCAGCGTAGCTGGGCACACCGGGGAGCTGTTTTTT. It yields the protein CASSVAGHTGELFF.

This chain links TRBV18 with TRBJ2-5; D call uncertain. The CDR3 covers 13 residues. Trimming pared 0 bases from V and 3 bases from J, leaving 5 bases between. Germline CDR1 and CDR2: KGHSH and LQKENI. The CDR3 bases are TGTGCCAGCTCACCACCTAGCAAAGAGACCCAGTACTTC. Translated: CASSPPSKETQYF.

This chain's CDR3 is CASSPSGYGYNEQFF. For the CDR3, the DNA is TGTGCCAGCTCACCCAGTGGGTACGGTTACAATGAGCAGTTCTTC. This chain links TRBV18 with TRBJ2-1; D unclear. Trimming took 3 bases from V and 4 from J, leaving 13 bases between them. The V gene's germline CDR1 is KGHSH and CDR2 LQKENI. The CDR3 has 15 amino acids.

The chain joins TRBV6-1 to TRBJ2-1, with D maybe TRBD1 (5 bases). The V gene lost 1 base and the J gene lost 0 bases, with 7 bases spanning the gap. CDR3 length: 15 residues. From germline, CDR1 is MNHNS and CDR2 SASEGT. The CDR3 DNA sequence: TGTGCCAGCAGTGAAGAGGACACCTCCTACAATGAGCAGTTCTTC. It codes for CASSEEDTSYNEQFF.

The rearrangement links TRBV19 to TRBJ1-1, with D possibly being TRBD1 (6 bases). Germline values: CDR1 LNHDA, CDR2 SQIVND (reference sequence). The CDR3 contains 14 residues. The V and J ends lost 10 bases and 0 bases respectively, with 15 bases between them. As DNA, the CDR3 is TGTGCCACCTCAAGCAGGGGAATGAACACTGAAGCTTTCTTT. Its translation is CATSSRGMNTEAFF.

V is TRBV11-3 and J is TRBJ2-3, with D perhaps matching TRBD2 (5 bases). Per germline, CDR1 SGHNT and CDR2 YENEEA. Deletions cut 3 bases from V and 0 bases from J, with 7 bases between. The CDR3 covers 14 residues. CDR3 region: CASSFRLSTDTQYF. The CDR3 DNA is TGTGCCAGCAGCTTCAGACTAAGCACAGATACGCAGTATTTT.

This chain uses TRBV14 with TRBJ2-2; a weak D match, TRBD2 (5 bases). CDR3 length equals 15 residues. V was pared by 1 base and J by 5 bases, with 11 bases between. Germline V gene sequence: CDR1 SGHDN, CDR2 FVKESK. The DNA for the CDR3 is TGTGCCAGCAGCCAAGTAGGAGGTAGTACCGGGGAGCTGTTTTTT. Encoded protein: CASSQVGGSTGELFF.

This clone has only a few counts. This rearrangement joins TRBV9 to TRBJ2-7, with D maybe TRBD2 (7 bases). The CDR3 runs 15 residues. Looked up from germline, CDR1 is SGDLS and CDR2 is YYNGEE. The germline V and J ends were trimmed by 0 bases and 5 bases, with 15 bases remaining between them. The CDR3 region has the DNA TGTGCCAGCAGCGTAGGCCCGGGGGCGGGAGACGAGCAGTACTTC. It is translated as CASSVGPGAGDEQYF.

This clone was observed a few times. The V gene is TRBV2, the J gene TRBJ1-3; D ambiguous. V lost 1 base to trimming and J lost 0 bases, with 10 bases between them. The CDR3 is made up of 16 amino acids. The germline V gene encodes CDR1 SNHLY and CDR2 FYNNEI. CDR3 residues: CASSEGRSNSGNTIYF. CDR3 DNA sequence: TGTGCCAGCAGTGAAGGGCGTAGTAACTCTGGAAACACCATATATTTT.

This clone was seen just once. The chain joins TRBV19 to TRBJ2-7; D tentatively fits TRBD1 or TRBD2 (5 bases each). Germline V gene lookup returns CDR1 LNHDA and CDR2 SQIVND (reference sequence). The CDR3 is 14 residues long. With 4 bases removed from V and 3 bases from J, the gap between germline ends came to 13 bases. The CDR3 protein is CASSNRGPGYEQYF. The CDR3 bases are TGTGCCAGTAGTAACCGGGGCCCGGGCTACGAGCAGTACTTC.